The sequence of this T cell receptor beta chain was determined in a study of T-cell reconstitution after alpha-beta-depleted transplantation in children. Preparation of the TCRbeta library used unique molecular identifiers. TCRdb fed the PCR reads into MiXCR, producing one record per CDR3 protein. The table records around 250,000 distinct CDR3 sequences, more than 8% of them present only once. CDR3 length: 14 residues. Germline V lookup: CDR1 SGHVS, CDR2 FQNEAQ. V dropped 5 bases and J dropped 2 bases, with 13 bases sitting between them. This clonotype was obtained from a human donor who donated a stem cell graft to a child with SCID. The sequences come from PBMCs from the stem cell graft donor, collected from the stem cell graft. This chain uses TRBV7-8 with TRBJ2-7, with D possibly matching TRBD1 (6 bases). Here the CDR3 reads CASSRRTVPYEQYF. The CDR3 DNA reads as TGTGCCAGCAGCCGGAGGACAGTTCCCTACGAGCAGTACTTC.